What follows is one T cell receptor beta chain and its context. The sample comes from a study of blood T cell repertoires in COVID-19. On the study more broadly: COVID-19 samples from acute and convalescent phases originated in the United States, Italy and Spain.

V was pared by 6 bases and J by 4 bases, with 13 bases between. The CDR3 sequence is 14 residues long. Germline-derived CDR1 and CDR2 are SNHLY and FYNNEI. In the original processing: Amplification with reference gene primers provided the estimates of nucleated cell counts. Profiling relied on immunoSEQ multiplex PCR, and the TCRdb table lists in-frame clones only, not all of them. That table supplies the V and J calls and clone size; D and trimming were determined from the DNA. Of under 350,000 clones listed, over 75% are singletons. The sequence was obtained from a man aged 30 to 39 who had recovered from COVID-19. Sequenced input: PBMCs or T cells enriched from blood (not recorded which). This chain uses TRBV2 with TRBJ2-1; a weak D match, TRBD2 (5 bases). The DNA of the CDR3 is TGTGCCAGCAGAGTAGAGGGAGTGTACAATGAGCAGTTCTTC. As protein: CASRVEGVYNEQFF.